This TCR beta chain was captured in a study of T cells in Graves' hyperthyroidism and ophthalmopathy. The J segment lost 1 base and the V segment lost 2 bases, leaving 2 bases of the junction unmatched. The germline V gene encodes CDR1 DFQATT and CDR2 SNEGSKA (reference sequence). This CDR3 is built from 14 residues. The TCR beta CDR3 regions underwent amplification using RNA transcripts as the source. HTBI primers were the set used in a first-round RT-PCR of the TCR CDR3. TCRdb re-analysed the multiplex PCR reads in MiXCR, keeping a single row per CDR3 protein. Among roughly 710,000 distinct CDR3 sequences listed, approximately 36% were seen once. This clonotype was observed at least ten times. The PBMCs were sourced from fresh peripheral blood (10 ml).

The receptor comes from a woman aged 40 to 50 with Graves' hyperthyroidism. The chain recombines TRBV20-1 with TRBJ1-1, with 9 bases identical to TRBD1. Source material: blood. CDR3 nucleotides: TGCAGTGCTAGACGGGACAGGGCGAACACTGAAGCTTTCTTT. It specifies CSARRDRANTEAFF.